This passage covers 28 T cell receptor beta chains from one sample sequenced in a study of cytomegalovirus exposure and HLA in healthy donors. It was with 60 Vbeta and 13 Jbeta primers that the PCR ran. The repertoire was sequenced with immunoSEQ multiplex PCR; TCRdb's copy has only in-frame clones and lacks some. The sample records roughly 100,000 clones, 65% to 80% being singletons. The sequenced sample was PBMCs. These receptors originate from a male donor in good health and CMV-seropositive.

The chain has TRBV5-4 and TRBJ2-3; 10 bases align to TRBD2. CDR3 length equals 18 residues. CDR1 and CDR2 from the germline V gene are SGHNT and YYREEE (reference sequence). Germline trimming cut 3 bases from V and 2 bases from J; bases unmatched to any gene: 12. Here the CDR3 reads CASSSIDSGRDLTDTQYF. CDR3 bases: TGTGCCAGCAGCTCGATAGACAGCGGGAGGGACCTCACAGATACGCAGTATTTT.

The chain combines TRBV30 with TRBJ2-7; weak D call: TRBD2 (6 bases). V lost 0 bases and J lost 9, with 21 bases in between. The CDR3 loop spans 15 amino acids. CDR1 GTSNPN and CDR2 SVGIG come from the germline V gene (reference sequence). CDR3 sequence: CAWSVAGLGPTGQYF. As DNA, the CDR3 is TGTGCCTGGAGTGTGGCGGGACTGGGTCCTACGGGGCAGTACTTC. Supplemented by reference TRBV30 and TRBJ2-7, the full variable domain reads SQTIHQWPATLVQPVGSPLSLECTVEGTSNPNLYWYRQAAGRGLQLLFYSVGIGQISSEVPQNLSASRPQDRQFILSSKKLLLSDSGFYLCAWSVAGLGPTGQYFGPGTRLTVT.

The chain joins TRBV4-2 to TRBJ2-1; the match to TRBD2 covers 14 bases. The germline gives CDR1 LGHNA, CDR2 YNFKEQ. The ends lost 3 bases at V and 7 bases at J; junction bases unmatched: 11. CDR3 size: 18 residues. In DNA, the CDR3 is TGTGCCAGCAGCCATTCCCCGGGACTAGCGGGGGAAGGGAATGAGCAGTTCTTC. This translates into CASSHSPGLAGEGNEQFF.

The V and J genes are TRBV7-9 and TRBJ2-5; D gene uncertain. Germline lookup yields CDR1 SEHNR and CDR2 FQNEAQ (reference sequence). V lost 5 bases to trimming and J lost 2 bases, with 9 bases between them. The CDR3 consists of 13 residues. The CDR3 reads CASSVQPQETQYF. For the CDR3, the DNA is TGTGCCAGCAGCGTACAGCCTCAAGAGACCCAGTACTTC.

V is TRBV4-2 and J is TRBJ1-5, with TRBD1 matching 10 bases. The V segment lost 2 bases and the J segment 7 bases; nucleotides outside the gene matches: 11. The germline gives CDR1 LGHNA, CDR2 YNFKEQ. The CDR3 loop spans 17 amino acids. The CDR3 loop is CASSQHTGTGDLQPQHF. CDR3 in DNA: TGTGCCAGCAGCCAACACACCGGGACAGGGGATTTACAGCCCCAGCATTTT.

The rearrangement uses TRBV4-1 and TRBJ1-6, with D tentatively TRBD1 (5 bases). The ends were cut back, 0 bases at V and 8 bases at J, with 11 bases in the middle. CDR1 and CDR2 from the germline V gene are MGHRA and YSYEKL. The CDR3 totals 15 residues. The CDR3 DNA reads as TGCGCCAGCAGCCAAGATAGGGGCAGCTATTCACCCCTCCACTTT. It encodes CASSQDRGSYSPLHF.

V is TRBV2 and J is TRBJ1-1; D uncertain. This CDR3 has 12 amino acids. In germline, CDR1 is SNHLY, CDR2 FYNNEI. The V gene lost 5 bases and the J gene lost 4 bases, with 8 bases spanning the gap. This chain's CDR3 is CASSPVGTEAFF. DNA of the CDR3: TGTGCCAGCAGTCCCGTCGGCACTGAAGCTTTCTTT.

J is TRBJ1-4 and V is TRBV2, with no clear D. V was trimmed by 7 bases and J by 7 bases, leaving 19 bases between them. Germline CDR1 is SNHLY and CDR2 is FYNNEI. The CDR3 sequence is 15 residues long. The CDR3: CASTHLKGEGEKLFF. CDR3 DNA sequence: TGTGCCAGCACCCATTTAAAAGGAGAGGGTGAAAAACTGTTTTTT.

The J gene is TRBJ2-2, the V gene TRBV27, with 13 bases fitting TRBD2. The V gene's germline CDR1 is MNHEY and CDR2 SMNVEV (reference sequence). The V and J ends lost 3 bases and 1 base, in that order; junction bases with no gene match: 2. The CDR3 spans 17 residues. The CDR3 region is CASSFRLAGGNTGELFF. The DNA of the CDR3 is TGTGCCAGCAGTTTCCGACTAGCGGGAGGGAACACCGGGGAGCTGTTTTTT.

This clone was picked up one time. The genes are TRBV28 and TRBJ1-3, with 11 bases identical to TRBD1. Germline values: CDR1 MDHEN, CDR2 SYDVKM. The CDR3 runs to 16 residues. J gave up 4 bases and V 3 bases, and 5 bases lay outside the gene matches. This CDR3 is CASSFLDRGRGNTIYF. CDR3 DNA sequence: TGTGCCAGCAGTTTCCTGGACAGGGGGCGCGGAAACACCATATATTTT.

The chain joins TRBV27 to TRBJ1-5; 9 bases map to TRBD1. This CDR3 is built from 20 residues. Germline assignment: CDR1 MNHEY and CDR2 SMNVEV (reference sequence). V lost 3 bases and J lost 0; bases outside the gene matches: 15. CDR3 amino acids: CASSLIDRGTSICSNQPQHF. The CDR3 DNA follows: TGTGCCAGCAGTTTGATTGACAGGGGGACGTCGATATGTAGCAATCAGCCCCAGCATTTT.

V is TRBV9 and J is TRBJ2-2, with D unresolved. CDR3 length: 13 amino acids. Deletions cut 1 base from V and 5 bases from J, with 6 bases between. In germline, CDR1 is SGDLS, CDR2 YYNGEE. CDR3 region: CASSVIGTGELFF. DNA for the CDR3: TGTGCCAGCAGCGTAATCGGGACCGGGGAGCTGTTTTTT.

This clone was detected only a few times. CDR3 in DNA: TGTGCCAGCAGCGTAGCTCCGGGTAGCACAGATACGCAGTATTTT. This sequence encodes CASSVAPGSTDTQYF. This chain links TRBV9 with TRBJ2-3; D uncertain. The CDR3 is 15 amino acids. Germline-derived CDR1 and CDR2 are SGDLS and YYNGEE. Trimming left V 0 bases short and J 0 bases short, with 8 bases between.

This CDR3 is CASSWTGVGYNEQFF. The CDR3 DNA follows: TGTGCCAGCAGCTGGACAGGGGTCGGATACAATGAGCAGTTCTTC. The genes are TRBV7-2 and TRBJ2-1; 9 bases match TRBD1. This CDR3 region has 15 residues. J lost 4 bases, V lost 4 bases, and 5 bases had no gene match. From germline, CDR1 is SGHTA and CDR2 FQGNSA.

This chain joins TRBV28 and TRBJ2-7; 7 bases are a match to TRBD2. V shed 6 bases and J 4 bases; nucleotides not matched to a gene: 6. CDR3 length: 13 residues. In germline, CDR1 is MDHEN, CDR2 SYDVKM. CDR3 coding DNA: TGTGCCAGCAGAGGCGGGAGCGCATACGAGCAGTACTTC. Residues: CASRGGSAYEQYF.

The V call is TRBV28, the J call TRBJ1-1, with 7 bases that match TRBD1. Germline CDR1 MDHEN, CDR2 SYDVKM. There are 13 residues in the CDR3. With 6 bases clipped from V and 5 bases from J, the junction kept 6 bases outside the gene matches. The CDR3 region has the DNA TGTGCCAGCAGCACAGGGGTTGATACTGAAGCTTTCTTT. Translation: CASSTGVDTEAFF.

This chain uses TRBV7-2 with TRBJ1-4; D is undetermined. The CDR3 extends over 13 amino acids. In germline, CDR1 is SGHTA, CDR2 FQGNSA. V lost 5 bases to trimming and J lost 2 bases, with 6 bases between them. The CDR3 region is CASSPLTNEKLFF. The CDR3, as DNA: TGTGCCAGCAGCCCCTTGACTAATGAAAAACTGTTTTTT. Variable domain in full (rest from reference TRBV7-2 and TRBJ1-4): GAGVSQSPSNKVTEKGKDVELRCDPISGHTALYWYRQSLGQGLEFLIYFQGNSAPDKSGLPSDRFSAERTGGSVSTLTIQRTQQEDSAVYLCASSPLTNEKLFFGSGTQLSVL.

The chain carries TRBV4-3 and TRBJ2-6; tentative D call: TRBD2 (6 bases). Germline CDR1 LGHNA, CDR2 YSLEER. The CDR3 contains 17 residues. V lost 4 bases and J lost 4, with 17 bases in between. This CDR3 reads CASSPQGGGTGANVLTF. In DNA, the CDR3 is TGCGCCAGCAGCCCGCAGGGTGGGGGGACCGGGGCCAACGTCCTGACTTTC.

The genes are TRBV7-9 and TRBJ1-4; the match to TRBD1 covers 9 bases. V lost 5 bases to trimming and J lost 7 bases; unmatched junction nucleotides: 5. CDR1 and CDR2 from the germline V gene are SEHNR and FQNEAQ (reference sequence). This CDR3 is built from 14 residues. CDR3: CASSAGTGSEKLFF. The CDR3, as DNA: TGTGCCAGCAGCGCCGGGACAGGGAGTGAAAAACTGTTTTTT.

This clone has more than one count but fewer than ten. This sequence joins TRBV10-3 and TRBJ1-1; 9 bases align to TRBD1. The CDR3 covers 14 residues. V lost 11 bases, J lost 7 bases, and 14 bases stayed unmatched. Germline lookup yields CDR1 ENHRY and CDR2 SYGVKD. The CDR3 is CASQGAPPQDEAFF. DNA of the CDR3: TGTGCCTCACAGGGGGCACCCCCCCAGGATGAAGCTTTCTTT.

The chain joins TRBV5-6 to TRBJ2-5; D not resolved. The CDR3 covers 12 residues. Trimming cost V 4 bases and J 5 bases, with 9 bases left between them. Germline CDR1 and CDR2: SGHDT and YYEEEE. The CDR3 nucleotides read TGTGCCAGCAGCCGCGTTAGTGAGACCCAGTACTTC. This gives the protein CASSRVSETQYF.

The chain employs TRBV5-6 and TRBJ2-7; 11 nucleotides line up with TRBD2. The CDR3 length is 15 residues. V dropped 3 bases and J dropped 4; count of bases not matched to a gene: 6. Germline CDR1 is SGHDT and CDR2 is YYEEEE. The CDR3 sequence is CASSSTSGGRYEQYF. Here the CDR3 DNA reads TGTGCCAGCAGCTCCACTAGCGGGGGTAGGTACGAGCAGTACTTC.

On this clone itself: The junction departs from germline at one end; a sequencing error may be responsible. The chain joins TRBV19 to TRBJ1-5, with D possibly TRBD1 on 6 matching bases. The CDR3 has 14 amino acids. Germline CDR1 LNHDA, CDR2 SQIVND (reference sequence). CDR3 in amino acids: CASRTVNSNQPQNF. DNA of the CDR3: TGTGCCAGTCGGACAGTTAATAGCAATCAGCCCCAGAATTTT. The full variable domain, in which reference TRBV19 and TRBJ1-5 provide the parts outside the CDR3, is DGGITQSPKYLFRKEGQNVTLSCEQNLNHDAMYWYRQDPGQGLRLIYYSQIVNDFQKGDIAEGYSVSREKKESFPLTVTSAQKNPTAFYLCASRTVNSNQPQNFGDGTRLSIL.

The CDR3 loop reads CASSESGSTGELFF. DNA of the CDR3: TGTGCCAGCAGTGAAAGCGGGAGCACCGGGGAGCTGTTTTTT. V usage is TRBV6-4 and J usage is TRBJ2-2, with 8 bases lining up with TRBD2. Per germline, CDR1 MRHNA and CDR2 SNTAGT. The CDR3 has 14 residues. The V gene end was trimmed by 3 bases and the J gene end by 4 bases; junction bases not matched to a gene: 1.

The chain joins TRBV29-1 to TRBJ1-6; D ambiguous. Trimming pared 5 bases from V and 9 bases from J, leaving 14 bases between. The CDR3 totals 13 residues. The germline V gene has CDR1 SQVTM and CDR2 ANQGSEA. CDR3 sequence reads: CSVTLALGSPLHF. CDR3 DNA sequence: TGCAGCGTTACCCTCGCGCTTGGTTCACCCCTCCACTTT.

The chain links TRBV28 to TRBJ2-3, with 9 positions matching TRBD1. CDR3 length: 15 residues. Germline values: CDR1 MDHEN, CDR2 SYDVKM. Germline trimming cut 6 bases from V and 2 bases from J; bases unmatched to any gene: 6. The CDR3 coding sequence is TGTGCCAGCAGCCTGGACAGGGGTTTCACAGATACGCAGTATTTT. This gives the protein CASSLDRGFTDTQYF.

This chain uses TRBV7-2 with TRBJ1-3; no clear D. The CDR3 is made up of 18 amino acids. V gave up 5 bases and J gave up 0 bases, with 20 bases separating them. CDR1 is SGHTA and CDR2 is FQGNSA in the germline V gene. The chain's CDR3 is CASSPYPARSSSGNTIYF. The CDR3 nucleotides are TGTGCCAGCAGCCCGTACCCCGCCAGGTCGAGCTCTGGAAACACCATATATTTT.

This chain's CDR3 is CASSPGQVYEQYF. The DNA of the CDR3 is TGTGCCAGCAGCCCGGGACAGGTGTACGAGCAGTACTTC. V and J are TRBV6-6 and TRBJ2-7; 8 bases fit TRBD1. The CDR3 runs 13 residues. Germline loops: CDR1 MNHNY, CDR2 SVGAGI (reference sequence). J gave up 4 bases and V 6 bases, and 5 bases lay outside the gene matches.